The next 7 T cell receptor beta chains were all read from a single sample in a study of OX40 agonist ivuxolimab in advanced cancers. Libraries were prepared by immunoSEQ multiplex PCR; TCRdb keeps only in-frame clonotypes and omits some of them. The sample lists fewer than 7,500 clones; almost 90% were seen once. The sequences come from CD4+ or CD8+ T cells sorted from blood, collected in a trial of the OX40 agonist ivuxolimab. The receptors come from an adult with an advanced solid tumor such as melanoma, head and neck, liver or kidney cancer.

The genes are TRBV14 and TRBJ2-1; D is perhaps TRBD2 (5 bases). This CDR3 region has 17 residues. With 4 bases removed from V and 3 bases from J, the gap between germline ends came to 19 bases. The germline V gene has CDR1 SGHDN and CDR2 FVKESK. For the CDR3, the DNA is TGTGCCAGCAGCCCTGACTATGACCCGGTAGGCTACAATGAGCAGTTCTTC. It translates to CASSPDYDPVGYNEQFF.

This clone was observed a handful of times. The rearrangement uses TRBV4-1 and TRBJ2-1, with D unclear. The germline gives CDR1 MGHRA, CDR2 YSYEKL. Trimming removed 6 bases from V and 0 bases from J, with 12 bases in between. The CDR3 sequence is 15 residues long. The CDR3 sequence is CASRITVSSYNEQFF. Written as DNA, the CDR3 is TGCGCCAGCAGAATTACCGTCAGCTCCTACAATGAGCAGTTCTTC.

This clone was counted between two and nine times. In DNA, the CDR3 is TGCAGCACCAAAATGAACACTGAAGCTTTCTTT. Protein: CSTKMNTEAFF. The chain combines TRBV29-1 with TRBJ1-1; D gene uncertain. V lost 8 bases and J 0 bases, leaving 7 bases between the germline ends. The germline V gene has CDR1 SQVTM and CDR2 ANQGSEA. CDR3 length equals 11 residues.

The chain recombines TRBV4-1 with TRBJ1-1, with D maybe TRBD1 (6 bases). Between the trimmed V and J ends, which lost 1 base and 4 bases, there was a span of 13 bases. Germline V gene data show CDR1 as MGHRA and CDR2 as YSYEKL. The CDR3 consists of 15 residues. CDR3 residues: CASSQVEQGGTEAFF. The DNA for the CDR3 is TGCGCCAGCAGCCAAGTGGAACAGGGAGGCACTGAAGCTTTCTTT.

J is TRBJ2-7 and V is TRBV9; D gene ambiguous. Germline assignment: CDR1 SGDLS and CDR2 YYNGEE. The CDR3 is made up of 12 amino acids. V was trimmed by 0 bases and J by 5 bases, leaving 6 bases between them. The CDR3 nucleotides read TGTGCCAGCAGCGTAGCAGACGACGAGCAGTACTTC. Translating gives CASSVADDEQYF.

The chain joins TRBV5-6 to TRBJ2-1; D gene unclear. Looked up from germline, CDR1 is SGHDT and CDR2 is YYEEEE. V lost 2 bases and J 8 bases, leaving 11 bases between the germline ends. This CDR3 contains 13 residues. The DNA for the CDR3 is TGTGCCAGCAGCTTCTACGGATCCCATGAGCAGTTCTTC. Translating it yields CASSFYGSHEQFF.

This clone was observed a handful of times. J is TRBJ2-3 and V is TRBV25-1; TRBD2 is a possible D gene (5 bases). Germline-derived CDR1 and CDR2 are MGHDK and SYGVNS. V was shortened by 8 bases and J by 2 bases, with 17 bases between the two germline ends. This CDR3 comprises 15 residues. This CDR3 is CASSSLEAVTDTQYF. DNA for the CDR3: TGTGCCAGCTCCTCCCTGGAGGCAGTCACAGATACGCAGTATTTT.